The clone carrying this T cell receptor (beta chain) has just a few counts. Its cognate antigen is unknown. This entry belongs to a study of identical twins. CDR1 and CDR2 (germline): DFQATT, SNEGSKA (reference sequence). The CDR3 runs 13 residues. Study-wide results and limits: Compared with models, monozygotic twins showed more out-of-frame TCR alpha sharing.

TCRdb analysed the 5' RACE reads with MiXCR anew, one entry per CDR3 protein. The repertoire has about 470,000 distinct CDR3 sequences, around 24% of them found once; the top ten carry over 2.5%. These same records also appear under a second study, on T cells expressing NK-cell markers.

The source material was CD4+ T cells sorted from blood. The gene calls are TRBV20-1 and TRBJ2-1; tentative D call: TRBD2 (5 bases). The receptor was isolated from a woman aged 18 to 35 in good health. CDR3 coding DNA: TGCAGCCCACGGGAAAGCTCCTACAATGAGCAGTTCTTC. It is translated as CSPRESSYNEQFF.